These 10 T cell receptor beta chains were all obtained from the same sample, sequenced in a study of blood T cell repertoires in COVID-19. The repertoire was sequenced with immunoSEQ multiplex PCR; TCRdb's copy has only in-frame clones and lacks some. The sample has about 81,000 clones; around 89% are singletons. Material: PBMCs or T cells enriched from blood (not recorded which). All receptors come from a woman between 45 and 65 years old with acute COVID-19.

This clone showed up just once. J is TRBJ1-2 and V is TRBV2; weak D call: TRBD1 (6 bases). CDR3 length: 11 amino acids. Per the germline V gene, CDR1 is SNHLY and CDR2 is FYNNEI. V shed 6 bases and J shed 6 bases, with 8 bases lying between them. The CDR3 nucleotides read TGTGCCAGCAGAGGACAGAATGGCTACACCTTC. Translation gives CASRGQNGYTF.

The rearrangement uses TRBV27 and TRBJ1-2, with 9 bases matching TRBD1. Germline lookup yields CDR1 MNHEY and CDR2 SMNVEV (reference sequence). This CDR3 spans 16 amino acids. V lost 4 bases to trimming and J lost 4 bases; unmatched junction nucleotides: 10. CDR3 protein: CASSYSEQGAIYGYTF. The CDR3 DNA reads as TGTGCCAGCAGTTATTCTGAACAGGGGGCGATCTATGGCTACACCTTC.

The rearrangement uses TRBV6-4 and TRBJ2-3; 9 bases align to TRBD2. CDR3 size: 19 residues. Germline V gives CDR1 MRHNA, CDR2 SNTAGT. V dropped 0 bases and J dropped 1; count of bases not matched to a gene: 11. The CDR3 DNA sequence: TGTGCCAGCAGTGACTCTTCCGGGGTAGCGGGAGAGGGCACAGATACGCAGTATTTT. Its protein product is CASSDSSGVAGEGTDTQYF.

CDR3 amino acids: CASSPGGRVEQYF. CDR3 DNA sequence: TGTGCCAGCAGCCCTGGCGGGAGAGTCGAGCAGTACTTC. V is TRBV4-2 and J is TRBJ2-7, with TRBD2 matching 7 bases. CDR3 length: 13 residues. After removal of 4 bases from V and 6 bases from J, the junction contained 6 bases not matched to a gene. Per germline, CDR1 LGHNA and CDR2 YNFKEQ.

V is TRBV6-2 or TRBV6-3 and J is TRBJ1-2; no reliable D call. Germline CDR1 MNHEY, CDR2 SVGEGT. The CDR3 length is 21 residues. Trimming cost V 1 base and J 0 bases, with 27 bases left between them. The CDR3 loop is CASSYFRTAEGKRRANYGYTF. The DNA for the CDR3 is TGTGCCAGCAGTTACTTTAGAACGGCAGAGGGCAAACGACGGGCTAACTATGGCTACACCTTC.

The J gene is TRBJ1-2, the V gene TRBV27, with D perhaps TRBD1 (6 bases). This CDR3 spans 13 amino acids. CDR1 is MNHEY, CDR2 SMNVEV, per germline (reference sequence). The V gene lost 5 bases and the J gene lost 5 bases, with 12 bases spanning the gap. CDR3 bases: TGTGCCAGCAGTCCCCCAGGGGCATATGGCTACACCTTC. It is translated as CASSPPGAYGYTF.

The chain is built from TRBV7-2 and TRBJ2-1; TRBD2 is a possible D gene (6 bases). CDR3 length: 15 residues. Trimming took off 3 bases at V and 0 bases at J, with 9 bases between the two ends. CDR1 SGHTA and CDR2 FQGNSA come from the germline V gene. The CDR3 loop is CASSFGGSSYNEQFF. In nucleotides, the CDR3 is TGTGCCAGCAGCTTTGGGGGGAGCTCCTACAATGAGCAGTTCTTC.

The chain uses TRBV9 and TRBJ2-2; 10 bases fit TRBD1. Trimming cost V 3 bases and J 6 bases; bases outside gene matches: 8. The length of the CDR3 is 16 residues. Germline CDR1 is SGDLS and CDR2 is YYNGEE. The CDR3 nucleotides are TGTGCCAGCAGCGCGCTCGGGACAGGGGATGCCGGGGAGCTGTTTTTT. The encoded protein is CASSALGTGDAGELFF.

The CDR3 coding sequence is TGTGCCAGCAGTTACACGGAGGGGAACACTGAAGCTTTCTTT. It is translated as CASSYTEGNTEAFF. J is TRBJ1-1 and V is TRBV6-5, with no clear D. The germline gives CDR1 MNHEY, CDR2 SVGAGI. CDR3 length: 14 amino acids. Trimming took 2 bases from V and 1 from J, leaving 8 bases between them.

The gene calls are TRBV11-2 and TRBJ2-1, with 12 bases that match TRBD2. CDR1 and CDR2 from the germline V gene are SGHAT and FQNNGV. The CDR3 contains 15 residues. V trimming: 5 bases; J trimming: 4 bases; junction bases outside the gene matches: 3. The chain's CDR3 is CASSGGLAGYNEQFF. The CDR3 coding sequence is TGTGCCAGCAGCGGCGGACTAGCGGGATACAATGAGCAGTTCTTC.